This T cell receptor beta chain emerged from a study of cytomegalovirus exposure and HLA in healthy donors listed by TCRdb under 2017. Looking at the study overall: An earlier analysis of some 500 of the donors reported about 290 Gb of sequence data and about 100 million unique TCR beta sequences from 150 million to 200 million T cells. The later analysis used no new phenotypic data to find candidate immune exposures, relying instead on TCR beta sequences and their occurrence across donors. An early release that covered roughly 600 HLA-typed donors contained around 330 gigabases of sequencing data and roughly 84 million unique TCR sequences. The study profiled the T cell repertoires of 666 subjects by immunosequencing and related them to cytomegalovirus serostatus. Of the 300 to 500 genotyped donors, 65% to 90% were placed in the genetic ancestry cluster associated with self-reported Caucasian donors. On average, roughly 240,000 unique TCR beta nucleotide sequences were sequenced per donor among about 400 genotyped donors of the cohort, with 15% to 20% of those sequences being non-productive. Typing coverage differed by locus: A, B, C, DRB1 and DQB1 were typed in roughly 620-630 donors, DQA1 in about 500, DPA1 in approximately 610, and DPB1 in approximately 450. A handful of DR-DQ haplotypes were handled as single units for association and clustering because linkage in the cohort was strong. An earlier analysis of roughly 580 of the donors used high-throughput TCR beta sequencing to judge whether each TCR beta V gene segment behaved as functional or pseudogenic. To predict cytomegalovirus infection status, the study combined high-throughput TCR immunosequencing, statistical association of individual TCRs with disease status, and machine learning. Besides the first cohort of hundreds of subjects, a separate validation cohort made up of 95 to 150 different subjects was used. HLA typing covered class I and class II loci at four-digit resolution. The study was designed to test whether signatures of past pathogen exposure could be identified by cataloging public T cell receptors. All discovery cohort repertoires had been generated using a single sequencing platform. Genome-wide SNP genotypes for about 65% of the roughly 670 donors were used in a later genetic analysis, which treated that subset as a discovery cohort. In a later analysis, previously published TCR beta repertoires from hundreds of donors were re-analyzed and high-resolution HLA genotyping was added so that TCR occurrence patterns could be studied. Donor age, sex, ethnicity and CMV serostatus were compiled alongside the repertoire data.

Taken from cysteine to phenylalanine, the CDR3 has 12 residues. Only the CDR3 part of the read is kept: 36 bases, read in frame from the first base. The germline V gene provides CDR1 SGHTA and CDR2 FQGNSA. V trim: 6 bases; J trim: 8 bases; unmatched bases: 4. Receptors were amplified or captured by the immunoSEQ multiplex PCR assay. The multiplex PCR relied on a mix of 60 forward primers for TCR Vbeta segments and 13 reverse primers for TCR Jbeta segments. A multiplex PCR assay on genomic DNA amplified the CDR3 region of rearranged TCR beta genes. Amplified TCR beta libraries were sequenced as 87-base-pair reads on the Illumina HiSeq System. The paper's processing steps were these. In a later analysis, some 80 million unique TCR beta chains were counted across the roughly 670 repertoires, and about 10 million of these chains were shared by at least two donors. A nearest-neighbor algorithm error-corrected the raw reads and collapsed the reads into unique sequences, merging closely related sequences to remove PCR and sequencing errors. Alignment of CDR3 sequences to IMGT reference sequences was used to assign V, D and J gene segments. For a sequence to be retained, a match of at least six nucleotides to both a V gene segment and a J gene segment was required. Rearrangements were called productive when the CDR3 lacked stop codons and stayed in frame with V and J; all others were non-productive. Following IMGT convention, CDR3 was defined as the stretch from the second conserved V-encoded cysteine up to the conserved J-encoded phenylalanine. In an earlier analysis of some 550 of the donors, sequences lacking an unambiguous match to a single V gene segment were excluded. An earlier analysis of a few hundred of the donors called V segments functional above 56.7% productive rearrangements and segregating when the between-donor standard deviation exceeded 5%. To diagnose cytomegalovirus status from the catalog of TCR beta chain sequences, a statistical classification framework was built. In a later analysis, V and J genes were assigned by comparing TCR nucleotide sequences against IMGT/GENE-DB human TR gene sequences. Using the TCRdist pipeline, a later analysis assigned CDR3 sequences along with most-parsimonious VDJ recombination scenarios. In a later analysis, every TCR beta chain was defined by the combination of its CDR3 amino acid sequence and its V-gene family, and reads without a unique V-gene family were dropped. In a later analysis, approximately 640 highly shared, low-generation-probability nucleotide sequences were removed to address suspected cross-contamination and a sequencing artifact. A later analysis calculated a clonal expansion index for each public chain from normalized within-repertoire ranks of inferred template counts. A later analysis computed generation probabilities with a VDJ recombination model fitted to out-of-frame rearrangements, and checked the results against IGoR. Hypergeometric tests were used in a later analysis to score TCR-TCR, TCR-HLA and TCR-CMV co-occurrence, with a repertoire-size bias correction applied to the TCR pairs. To estimate false discovery rates, a later analysis permuted the HLA or CMV assignments 20 times. In a later analysis, co-occurring TCRs were grouped with DBSCAN, and TCRdist sequence similarity was added when clustering was performed within HLA-allele-positive subsets. Repertoires with fewer than 30,000 or more than 120,000 public chains were left out of co-occurrence clustering, as were roughly five repertoires with anomalous nucleotide sharing. TCRdb obtained this table from immuneACCESS and retained in-frame rearrangements with V and J assigned. These tables miss some clones; where compared with another copy, unresolved V genes account for less than half of the shortfall, and the remainder is unexplained. Clone size and the V and J calls come from that table; the DNA yielded D and trimming. Present in this sample are some 100,000 clones, approximately 75% of which were seen just once. Of the sample, roughly 3% is held by the ten largest clones.

Broad study findings and their caveats: Because the 87-base-pair reads could not distinguish some IMGT-functional V segments, including TRBV6-2 and TRBV6-3, those segments were excluded. According to a later analysis, TCR association rates differed among HLA loci, with DRB1 alleles showing the most associated TCRs and HLA-C alleles showing the fewest. The cohort was sequenced for TCR beta chains only, and without alpha or paired-chain data the features that could be detected were limited. A further reported finding was that TCR beta sequences accurately predicted the HLA-A and HLA-B alleles for most subjects in the first cohort. Assigning TCR associations to individual alleles was difficult when HLA alleles, especially DR and DQ, strongly co-occurred. Specific HLA alleles were associated with over 15,000 TCR beta sequences at a false discovery rate of 0.05 in a later analysis. An earlier analysis of approximately 600 of the donors showed that most TCR beta V segments appeared in productive rearrangements either about 87% or about 30% of the time, which broadly matched IMGT annotations. Because counts were too low, about 18 rarely observed V segments, including chromosome 9 orphons, were excluded from the earlier analysis of 587 of the donors. An association between a missense DCLRE1C variant and V-gene and J-gene trimming of TCR beta chains was found in a later genetic analysis and replicated in an independent cohort. It was suggested by the authors that the approach could potentially be generalized to other disease states and immunological phenotypes. According to a later analysis, parvovirus B19, influenza, CMV and Epstein-Barr virus appeared linked to several top co-occurrence clusters. Most TCR sequences were seen in very few donors, while some public TCRs were found in many individuals. CMV serostatus was the only immune exposure information available for the cohort. In a later analysis, HLA-associated TCR beta chains were found to be more clonally expanded and to have lower generation probabilities than equally common non-associated chains. A group of highly shared sequence variants was considered likely to be a technical artifact of the sequencing pipeline. In a later genetic analysis, fewer N-insertions in productive TCRs were reported among donors in an Asian-associated ancestry cluster than the approximately 670-donor mean. The study gave a list of 150 to 200 TCR beta chains associated with cytomegalovirus. A later analysis found that most CMV-associated TCR beta chains appeared HLA-restricted, with HLA associations seemingly driven largely by CMV exposure. The classifier was reported to diagnose cytomegalovirus status with high specificity and sensitivity in both the original and validation cohorts. Because some donors lacked HLA typing at each locus, the association tests relied only on the typed subset. Linkage disequilibrium might explain the correlated functional status among segregating V segments, but an unknown experimental factor could not be excluded. Presence/absence analyses assumed roughly uniform sequencing depth across donors, an assumption that may not hold. A few of the identified cytomegalovirus-associated TCR beta chains were confirmed in vitro to be specific for cytomegalovirus antigens.

The cohort was made up of roughly 670 healthy bone marrow donors. Cohort members were all nominally healthy when sampled, although unrecorded immune exposures were likely present. The donor tested CMV seropositive, placing the donor among the roughly 300 seropositive members of the cohort. Each donor provided a peripheral blood sample, and peripheral blood mononuclear cells were used for TCR beta sequencing. The Qiagen DNeasy Blood Extraction Kit was used to extract genomic DNA from the blood cell samples. Details on this clone: What antigen it recognizes has not been identified. No base quality values were provided; no much bigger clone lies one nucleotide off.

Sequenced input: PBMCs. The receptor comes from a female donor in good health and CMV-seropositive. The chain employs TRBV7-2 and TRBJ1-2; 9 nucleotides in the junction match TRBD1. Here the CDR3 is given as CASSPDRGGYTF. The bases are TGTGCCAGCAGTCCGGACAGGGGAGGCTACACCTTC.